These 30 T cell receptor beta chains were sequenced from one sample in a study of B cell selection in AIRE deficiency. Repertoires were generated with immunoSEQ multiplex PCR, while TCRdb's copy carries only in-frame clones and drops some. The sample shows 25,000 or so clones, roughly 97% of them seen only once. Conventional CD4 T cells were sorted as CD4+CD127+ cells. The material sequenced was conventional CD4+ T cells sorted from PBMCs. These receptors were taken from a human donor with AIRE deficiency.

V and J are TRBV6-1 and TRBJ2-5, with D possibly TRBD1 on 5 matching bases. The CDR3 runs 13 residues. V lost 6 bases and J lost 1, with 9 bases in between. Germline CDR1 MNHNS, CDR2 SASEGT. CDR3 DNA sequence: TGTGCCAGCAGCTCCAGGGTCCAAGAGACCCAGTACTTC. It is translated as CASSSRVQETQYF.

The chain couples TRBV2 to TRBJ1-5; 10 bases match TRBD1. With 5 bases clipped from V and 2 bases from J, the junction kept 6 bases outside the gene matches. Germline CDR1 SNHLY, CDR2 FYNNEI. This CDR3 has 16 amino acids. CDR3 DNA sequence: TGTGCCAGCAGTAAGACAGGGGGCTTAGGCAATCAGCCCCAGCATTTT. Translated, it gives CASSKTGGLGNQPQHF.

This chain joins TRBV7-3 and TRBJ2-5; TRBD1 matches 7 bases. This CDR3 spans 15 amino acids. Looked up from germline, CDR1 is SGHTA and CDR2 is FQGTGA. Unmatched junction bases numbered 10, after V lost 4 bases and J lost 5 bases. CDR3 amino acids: CASSSRTGAGETQYF. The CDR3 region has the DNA TGTGCCAGCAGCTCACGAACAGGGGCGGGCGAGACCCAGTACTTC.

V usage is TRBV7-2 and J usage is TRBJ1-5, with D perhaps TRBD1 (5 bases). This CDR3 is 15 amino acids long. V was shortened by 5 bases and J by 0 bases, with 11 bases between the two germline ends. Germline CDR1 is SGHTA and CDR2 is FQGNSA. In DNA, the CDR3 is TGTGCCAGCAGCCTAGACAGCTATAGCAATCAGCCCCAGCATTTT. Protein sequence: CASSLDSYSNQPQHF.

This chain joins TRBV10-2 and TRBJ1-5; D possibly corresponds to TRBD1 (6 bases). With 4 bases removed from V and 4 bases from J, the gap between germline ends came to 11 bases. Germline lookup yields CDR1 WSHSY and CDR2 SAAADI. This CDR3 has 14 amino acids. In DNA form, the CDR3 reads TGCGCCAGCAGTGTCAGGGGCTCGAATCAGCCCCAGCATTTT. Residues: CASSVRGSNQPQHF.

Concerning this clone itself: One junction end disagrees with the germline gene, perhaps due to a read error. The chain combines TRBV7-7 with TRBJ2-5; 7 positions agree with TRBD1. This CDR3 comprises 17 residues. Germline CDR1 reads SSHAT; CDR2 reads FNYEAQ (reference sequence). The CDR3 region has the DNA TGTGCTAGCAGCTTAGTGGTAGATACAGGGGTTTGCGAGACCCAGTACTTC. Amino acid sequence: CASSLVVDTGVCETQYF.

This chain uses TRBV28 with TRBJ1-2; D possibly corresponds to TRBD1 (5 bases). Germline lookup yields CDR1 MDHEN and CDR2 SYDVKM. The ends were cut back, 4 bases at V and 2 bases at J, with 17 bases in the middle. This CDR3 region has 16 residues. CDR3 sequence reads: CASSSSAGTDNYGYTF. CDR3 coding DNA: TGTGCCAGCAGTTCCTCTGCCGGGACGGACAACTATGGCTACACCTTC.

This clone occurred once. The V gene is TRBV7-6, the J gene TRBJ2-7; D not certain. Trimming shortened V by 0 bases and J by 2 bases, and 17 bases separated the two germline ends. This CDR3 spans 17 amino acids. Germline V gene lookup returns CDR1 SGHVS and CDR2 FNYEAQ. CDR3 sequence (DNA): TGTGCCAGCAGCTTAGCCCTGGCGGTCACCCGGACCTACGAGCAGTACTTC. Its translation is CASSLALAVTRTYEQYF. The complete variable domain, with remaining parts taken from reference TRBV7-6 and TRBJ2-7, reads GAGVSQSPRYKVTKRGQDVALRCDPISGHVSLYWYRQALGQGPEFLTYFNYEAQQDKSGLPNDRFSAERPEGSISTLTIQRTEQRDSAMYRCASSLALAVTRTYEQYFGPGTRLTVT.

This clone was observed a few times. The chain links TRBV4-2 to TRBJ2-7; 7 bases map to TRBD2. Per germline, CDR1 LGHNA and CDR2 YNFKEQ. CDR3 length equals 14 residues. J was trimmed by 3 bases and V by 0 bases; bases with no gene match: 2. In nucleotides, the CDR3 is TGTGCCAGCAGCCAAGATGCTAGCGGCTACGAGCAGTACTTC. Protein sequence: CASSQDASGYEQYF.

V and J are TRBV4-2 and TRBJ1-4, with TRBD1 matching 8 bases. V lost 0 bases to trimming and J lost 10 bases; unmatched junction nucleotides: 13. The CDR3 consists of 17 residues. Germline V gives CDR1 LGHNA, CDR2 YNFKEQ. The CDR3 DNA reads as TGTGCCAGCAGCCAAGAGGGGACCAGGACAGGGCACCGAAAACTGTTTTTT. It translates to CASSQEGTRTGHRKLFF.

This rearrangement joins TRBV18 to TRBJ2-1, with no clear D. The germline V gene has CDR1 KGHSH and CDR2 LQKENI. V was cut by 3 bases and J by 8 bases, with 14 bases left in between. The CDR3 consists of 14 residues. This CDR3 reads CASSPDLAAHEQFF. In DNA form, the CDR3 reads TGTGCCAGCTCACCCGATCTCGCAGCTCATGAGCAGTTCTTC.

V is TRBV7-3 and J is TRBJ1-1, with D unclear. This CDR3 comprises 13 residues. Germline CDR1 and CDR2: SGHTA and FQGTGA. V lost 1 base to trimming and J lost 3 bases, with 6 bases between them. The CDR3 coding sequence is TGTGCCAGCAGCTTAAACAGAGACACTGAAGCTTTCTTT. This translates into CASSLNRDTEAFF. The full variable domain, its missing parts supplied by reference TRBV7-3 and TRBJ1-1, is GAGVSQTPSNKVTEKGKYVELRCDPISGHTALYWYRQSLGQGPEFLIYFQGTGAADDSGLPNDRFFAVRPEGSVSTLKIQRTERGDSAVYLCASSLNRDTEAFFGQGTRLTVV.

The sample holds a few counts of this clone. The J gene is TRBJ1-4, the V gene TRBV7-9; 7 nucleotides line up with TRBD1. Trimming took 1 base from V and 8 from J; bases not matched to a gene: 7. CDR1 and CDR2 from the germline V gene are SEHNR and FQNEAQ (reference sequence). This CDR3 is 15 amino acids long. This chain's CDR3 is CASSLDRGGGEKLFF. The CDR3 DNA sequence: TGTGCCAGCAGCTTAGATCGAGGAGGGGGCGAAAAACTGTTTTTT.

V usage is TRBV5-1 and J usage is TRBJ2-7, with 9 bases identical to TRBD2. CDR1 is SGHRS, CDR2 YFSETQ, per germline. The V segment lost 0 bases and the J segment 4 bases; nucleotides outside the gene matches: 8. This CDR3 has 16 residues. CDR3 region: CASSLAATSGLYEQYF. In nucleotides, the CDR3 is TGCGCCAGCAGCTTGGCGGCGACTAGCGGCCTATACGAGCAGTACTTC.

The CDR3 DNA is TGTGCCAGCAGCCCGGAGGGCGGGCGAACCGGGGAGCTGTTTTTT. Encoded protein: CASSPEGGRTGELFF. The chain recombines TRBV14 with TRBJ2-2; weak D call: TRBD2 (6 bases). V was clipped by 4 bases and J by 5 bases, with 14 bases between them. The CDR3 is made up of 15 amino acids. CDR1 and CDR2 (germline): SGHDN, FVKESK.

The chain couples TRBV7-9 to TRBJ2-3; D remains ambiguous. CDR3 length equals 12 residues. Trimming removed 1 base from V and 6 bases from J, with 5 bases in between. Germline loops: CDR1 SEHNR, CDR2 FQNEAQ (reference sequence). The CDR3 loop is CASSLVMDTQYF. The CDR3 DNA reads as TGTGCCAGCAGCTTAGTTATGGATACGCAGTATTTT. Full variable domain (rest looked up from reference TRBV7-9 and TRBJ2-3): DTGVSQNPRHKITKRGQNVTFRCDPISEHNRLYWYRQTLGQGPEFLTYFQNEAQLEKSRLLSDRFSAERPKGSFSTLEIQRTEQGDSAMYLCASSLVMDTQYFGPGTRLTVL.

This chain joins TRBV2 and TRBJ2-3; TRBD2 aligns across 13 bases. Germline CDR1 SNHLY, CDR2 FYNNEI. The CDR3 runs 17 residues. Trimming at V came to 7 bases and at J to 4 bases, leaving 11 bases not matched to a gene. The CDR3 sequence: CASISGTSGRAPDTQYF. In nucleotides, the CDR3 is TGTGCCAGCATTTCTGGTACTAGCGGGAGGGCCCCAGATACGCAGTATTTT.

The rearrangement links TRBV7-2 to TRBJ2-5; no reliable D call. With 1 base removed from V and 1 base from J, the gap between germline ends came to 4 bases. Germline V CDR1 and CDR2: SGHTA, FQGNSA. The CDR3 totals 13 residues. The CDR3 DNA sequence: TGTGCCAGCAGCTTAGGCTTCCAAGAGACCCAGTACTTC. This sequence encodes CASSLGFQETQYF. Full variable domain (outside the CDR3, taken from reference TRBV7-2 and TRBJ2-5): GAGVSQSPSNKVTEKGKDVELRCDPISGHTALYWYRQSLGQGLEFLIYFQGNSAPDKSGLPSDRFSAERTGGSVSTLTIQRTQQEDSAVYLCASSLGFQETQYFGPGTRLLVL.

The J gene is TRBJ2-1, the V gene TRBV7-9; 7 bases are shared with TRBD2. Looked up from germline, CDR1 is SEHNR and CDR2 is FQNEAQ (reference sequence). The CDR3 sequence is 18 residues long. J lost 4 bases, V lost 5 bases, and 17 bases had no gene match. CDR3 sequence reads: CASSPRISWEGLYNEQFF. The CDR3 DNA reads TGTGCCAGCAGCCCCAGAATTTCGTGGGAGGGCCTGTACAATGAGCAGTTCTTC.

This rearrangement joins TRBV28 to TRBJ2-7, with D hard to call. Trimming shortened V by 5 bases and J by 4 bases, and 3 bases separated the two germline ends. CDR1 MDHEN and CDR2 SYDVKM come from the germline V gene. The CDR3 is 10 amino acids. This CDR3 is CASSTYEQYF. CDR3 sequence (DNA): TGTGCCAGCAGTACTTACGAGCAGTACTTC.

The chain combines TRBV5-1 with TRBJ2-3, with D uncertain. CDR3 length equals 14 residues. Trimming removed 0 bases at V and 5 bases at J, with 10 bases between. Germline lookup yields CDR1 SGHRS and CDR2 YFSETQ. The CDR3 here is CASSLDRDGDTQYF. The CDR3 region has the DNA TGCGCCAGCAGCTTGGACCGAGACGGAGATACGCAGTATTTT.

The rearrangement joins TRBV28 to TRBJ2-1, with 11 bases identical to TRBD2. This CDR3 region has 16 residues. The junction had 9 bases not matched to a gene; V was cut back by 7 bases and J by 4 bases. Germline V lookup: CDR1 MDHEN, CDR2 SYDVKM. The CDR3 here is CASTSSGRQLYNEQFF. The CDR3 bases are TGTGCCAGCACTTCTAGCGGGAGGCAGCTGTACAATGAGCAGTTCTTC.

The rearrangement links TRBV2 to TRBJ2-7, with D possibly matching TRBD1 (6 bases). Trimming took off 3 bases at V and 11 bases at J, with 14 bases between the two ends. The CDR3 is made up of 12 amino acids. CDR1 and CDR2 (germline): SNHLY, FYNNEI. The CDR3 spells CASSDSLGAEYF. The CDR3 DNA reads TGTGCCAGCAGTGATTCTTTGGGGGCGGAGTACTTC.

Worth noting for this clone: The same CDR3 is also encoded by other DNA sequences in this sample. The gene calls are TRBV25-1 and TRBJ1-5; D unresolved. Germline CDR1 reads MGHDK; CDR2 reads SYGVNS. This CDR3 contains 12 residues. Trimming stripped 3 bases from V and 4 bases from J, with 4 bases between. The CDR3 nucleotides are TGTGCCAGCAGTGAGGGTAATCAGCCCCAGCATTTT. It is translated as CASSEGNQPQHF.

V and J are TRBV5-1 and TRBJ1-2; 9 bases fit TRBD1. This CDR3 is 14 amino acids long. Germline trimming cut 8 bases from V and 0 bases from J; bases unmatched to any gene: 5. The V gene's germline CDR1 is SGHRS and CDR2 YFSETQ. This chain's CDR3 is CASRTGGSNYGYTF. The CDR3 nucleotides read TGCGCCAGTCGAACAGGGGGCTCTAACTATGGCTACACCTTC.

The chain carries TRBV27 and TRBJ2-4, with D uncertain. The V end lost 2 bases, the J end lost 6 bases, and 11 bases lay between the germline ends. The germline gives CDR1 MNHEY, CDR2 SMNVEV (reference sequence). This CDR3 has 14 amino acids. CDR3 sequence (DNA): TGTGCCAGCAGTTTAATAGCTTCGGGAAACATTCAGTACTTC. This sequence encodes CASSLIASGNIQYF.

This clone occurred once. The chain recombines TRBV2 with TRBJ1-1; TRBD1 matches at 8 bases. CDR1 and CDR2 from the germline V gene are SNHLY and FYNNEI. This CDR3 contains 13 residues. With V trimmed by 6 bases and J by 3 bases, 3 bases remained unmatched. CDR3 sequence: CASRLDRDTEAFF. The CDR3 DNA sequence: TGTGCCAGCAGGCTGGACAGGGACACTGAAGCTTTCTTT.

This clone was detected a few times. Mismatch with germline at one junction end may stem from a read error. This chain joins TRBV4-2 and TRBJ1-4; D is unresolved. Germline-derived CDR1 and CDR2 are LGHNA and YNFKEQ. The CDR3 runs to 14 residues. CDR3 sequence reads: CASSQVSHNEKLFF. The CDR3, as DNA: TGTGCCAGCAGTCAAGTTAGCCATAATGAAAAACTGTTTTTT.

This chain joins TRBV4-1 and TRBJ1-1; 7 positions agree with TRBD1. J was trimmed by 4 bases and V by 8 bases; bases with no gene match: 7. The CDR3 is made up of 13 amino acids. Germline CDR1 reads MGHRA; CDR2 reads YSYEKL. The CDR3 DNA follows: TGCGCCAGCCTAGGAAACAGGGGCACTGAAGCTTTCTTT. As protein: CASLGNRGTEAFF.

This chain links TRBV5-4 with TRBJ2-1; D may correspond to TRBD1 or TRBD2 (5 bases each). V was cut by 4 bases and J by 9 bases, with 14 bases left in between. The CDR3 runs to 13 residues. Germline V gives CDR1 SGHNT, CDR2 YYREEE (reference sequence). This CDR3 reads CASSPPRGGEQFF. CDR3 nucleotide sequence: TGTGCCAGCAGCCCCCCCCGGGGCGGTGAGCAGTTCTTC. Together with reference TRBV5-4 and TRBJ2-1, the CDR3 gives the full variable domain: ETGVTQSPTHLIKTRGQQVTLRCSSQSGHNTVSWYQQALGQGPQFIFQYYREEENGRGNFPPRFSGLQFPNYSSELNVNALELDDSALYLCASSPPRGGEQFFGPGTRLTVL.